This is a list of T cell receptor beta chains from one sample in a study of T cells in Graves' hyperthyroidism and ophthalmopathy. TCRdb reanalysed the multiplex PCR reads using MiXCR and keeps one entry per CDR3 protein. The data show fewer than 450,000 distinct CDR3 sequences, about 18% seen once. The sequenced sample consisted of blood. Receptor source: a woman between 25 and 40 years old with Graves' hyperthyroidism that later progressed to Graves' ophthalmopathy. Both conserved end residues are part of each CDR3. D genes are given only for firm matches. Where a row states a size, it is once, few, many or the class of an expanded clone; other rows omit it.

j_call	clone_size	v_call	d_call	cdr3_nt	cdr3_aa
TRBJ2-3	many	TRBV6-7	TRBD1	TGTGCCAGCAGTTACGCAGGGGGATCAGAAGGAGATACGCAGTATTTT	CASSYAGGSEGDTQYF
TRBJ2-3	.	TRBV2	.	TGTGCCAGCAGTGAACACTGGGACCCCCGCACAGATACGCAGTATTTT	CASSEHWDPRTDTQYF
TRBJ1-6	.	TRBV2	.	TGTGCCAGCAGTACGGCCCTATCCCTCCACTTT	CASSTALSLHF
TRBJ2-1	many	TRBV27	.	TGTGCCAGCAGTTTATCGGGCGACAATGAGCAGTTCTTC	CASSLSGDNEQFF
TRBJ2-3	few	TRBV20-1	TRBD2	TGCAGTGCTAGCCTCTCGCGGGGGGGCACAGATACGCAGTATTTT	CSASLSRGGTDTQYF
TRBJ1-1	.	TRBV28	.	TGTGCCAGCAACGGATGGCGACAGAAAAACACTGAAGCTTTCTTT	CASNGWRQKNTEAFF
TRBJ1-1	few	TRBV5-6	.	TGTGCCAGCAGCCCGGCTACGGGTGCGGCTGAAGCTTTCTTT	CASSPATGAAEAFF
TRBJ1-6	many	TRBV10-3	.	TGTGCCATACTCCGGGACTATAATTCACCCCTCCACTTT	CAILRDYNSPLHF
TRBJ2-1	many	TRBV27	TRBD2	TGTGCCAGCAGCCCCAACCCGACTAGCGGGGGACCTTACAATGAGCAGTTCTTC	CASSPNPTSGGPYNEQFF
TRBJ2-3	few	TRBV4-1	.	TGCGCCAGCAGCCAAATAATGACAGGCACAGATACGCAGTATTTT	CASSQIMTGTDTQYF
TRBJ2-3	many	TRBV30	TRBD2	TGTGCCTTGGGACTAGCGGGCACAGATACGCAGTATTTT	CALGLAGTDTQYF
TRBJ2-2	many	TRBV20-1	TRBD2	TGCAGTGCTAGCCGGGAGGCCCTCCGTGGCGGGGAGCTGTTTTTT	CSASREALRGGELFF
TRBJ1-2	few	TRBV27	.	TGTGCCAGCAGTTATAACAGCGAACACTATGGCTACACCTTC	CASSYNSEHYGYTF
TRBJ2-1	.	TRBV7-9	.	TGTGCCAGCACCGGTCGGCGGTATTACAATGAGCAGTTCTTC	CASTGRRYYNEQFF
TRBJ2-1	.	TRBV18	.	TGTGCCAGCTCACCGCAGCCTACAGGGTACAATGAGCAGTTCTTC	CASSPQPTGYNEQFF
TRBJ2-5	many	TRBV10-3	.	TGTGCCATCAGTTCACAGGGCGATGGGGGTTTCAAACAAGAGACCCAGTACTTC	CAISSQGDGGFKQETQYF
TRBJ2-5	many	TRBV7-9	TRBD2	TGTGCCAGCAGGCTTGGACTAGCGGGTTTACAAGAGACCCAGTACTTC	CASRLGLAGLQETQYF
TRBJ2-7	few	TRBV19	.	TGTGCCAGTAGTGAAATAGGCTCCGACTCCTACGAGCAGTACTTC	CASSEIGSDSYEQYF